This T cell receptor beta chain is from a study of regulatory T cells in long-lasting Graves disease. Study outcomes and limitations: Persistent patients had a count of shared public clonotypes (more than 2,500) that exceeded that of new patients (around 1,000).

Time point here: persistent/refractory GD, antithyroid drugs over 5 years with positive TRAb. Extracted RNA from PBMCs served as the source of the TCR library. The authors diagnosed Graves' disease using American Thyroid Association guidelines. Those enrolled as patients came out of an endocrinology department in Xi'an, China. Both iRepertoire HTBI primers and Arm-PCR of CDR3 regions were used to build the TCR beta libraries. Original analysis: Identification yielded 60 or so TRBV and more than 12 TRBJ segments across samples. From the multiplex PCR reads, TCRdb called clonotypes with MiXCR, one entry per CDR3 protein. In this record, the V and J calls reflect TCRdb's handling and not the investigators' own analysis. The sample includes about 430,000 distinct CDR3 sequences, around 23% of them seen just once. CDR3 length equals 14 residues. Trimming shortened V by 3 bases and J by 2 bases, and 11 bases separated the two germline ends.

This clonotype was detected ten times or more. Its antigen is not known. The gene calls are TRBV12-3 or TRBV12-4 and TRBJ2-7; D tentatively fits TRBD1 or TRBD2 (5 bases each). This sample comprised peripheral blood mononuclear cells (PBMCs), obtained when the disease was refractory, from a patient treated with antithyroid drugs. This receptor was obtained from a female donor with Graves disease. The CDR3, as DNA: TGTGCCAGCAGTTTCCGGGACGGAACCTACGAGCAGTACTTC. Its translation: CASSFRDGTYEQYF.